The sequence of this TCR beta chain was determined in a study of T cell repertoires in cytomegalovirus infection. As for the study in general: Recently identified HLA-C-restricted CMV epitopes and well-studied HLA-B-restricted CMV epitopes were used by the study.

Using its own MiXCR run on the reads, TCRdb lists one record per CDR3 protein. The table has approximately 770,000 distinct CDR3 sequences, under 35% seen once. The table lists this clonotype with a few counts. Its antigen remains unknown. Germline loops: CDR1 SEHNR, CDR2 FQNEAQ (reference sequence). The V end lost 3 bases, the J end lost 5 bases, and 8 bases lay between the germline ends. This CDR3 is 13 amino acids long. This clonotype originated in a human donor in good health (CMV status not recorded). Some clones in this sample may be carry-over from other donors' samples. The material sequenced was cultured CD8+ T cells from PBMCs, taken from culture after CMV antigen stimulation. This chain links TRBV7-9 with TRBJ2-1; no definite D call. The CDR3 coding sequence is TGTGCCAGCAGCTTTTCAGACCACAATGAGCAGTTCTTC. It yields the protein CASSFSDHNEQFF.